The 7 T cell receptor beta chains presented below share a single source sample, sequenced in a study of blood T cell repertoires in COVID-19. Data came from immunoSEQ multiplex PCR; TCRdb stores just in-frame clones and leaves some out. The data show about 300,000 clones, with roughly nine tenths seen just once and 1.5% to 2% held by the top ten. The sample comprised peripheral blood. The receptors come from a woman in her twenties or thirties with COVID-19, enrolled during active disease.

The chain links TRBV14 to TRBJ1-1; weak D call: TRBD1 (6 bases). The CDR3 extends over 13 amino acids. With 4 bases removed from V and 11 bases from J, the gap between germline ends came to 17 bases. Germline values: CDR1 SGHDN, CDR2 FVKESK. CDR3 protein: CASSRGQPSRAFF. The CDR3 coding sequence is TGTGCCAGCAGCCGCGGACAGCCCTCCAGGGCTTTCTTT. Filled out from reference TRBV14 and TRBJ1-1, the complete variable domain reads EAGVTQFPSHSVIEKGQTVTLRCDPISGHDNLYWYRRVMGKEIKFLLHFVKESKQDESGMPNNRFLAERTGGTYSTLKVQPAELEDSGVYFCASSRGQPSRAFFGQGTRLTVV.

The J gene is TRBJ2-7, the V gene TRBV14; D is possibly TRBD1 (5 bases). Germline CDR1 reads SGHDN; CDR2 reads FVKESK. The germline V and J ends were trimmed by 0 bases and 4 bases, with 10 bases remaining between them. The CDR3 contains 14 residues. The CDR3 sequence is CASSQEWGEYEQYF. The CDR3 DNA reads TGTGCCAGCAGCCAAGAATGGGGCGAGTACGAGCAGTACTTC.

This chain joins TRBV12-5 and TRBJ2-1; the D is unclear. The V gene's germline CDR1 is LGHNT and CDR2 FRNRAP. This CDR3 contains 8 residues. CDR3 bases: TGTACTCTAAAGGAGCAGTTCTTC. Translated: CTLKEQFF. The whole variable domain, remainder taken from reference TRBV12-5 and TRBJ2-1, is DARVTQTPRHKVTEMGQEVTMRCQPILGHNTVFWYRQTMMQGLELLAYFRNRAPLDDSGMPKDRFSAEMPDATLATLKIQPSEPRDSAVYFCTLKEQFFGPGTRLTVL.

This chain links TRBV6-5 with TRBJ2-5, with D unresolved. The germline gives CDR1 MNHEY, CDR2 SVGAGI. The V end lost 0 bases, the J end lost 2 bases, and 7 bases lay between the germline ends. The CDR3 covers 14 residues. As DNA, the CDR3 is TGTGCCAGCAGTTACTCACCAGGTCAAGAGACCCAGTACTTC. Its protein product is CASSYSPGQETQYF.

V is TRBV2 and J is TRBJ1-1; D not certain. The V gene's germline CDR1 is SNHLY and CDR2 FYNNEI. The V and J ends lost 3 bases and 6 bases respectively, with 11 bases between them. CDR3 size: 13 residues. The CDR3 sequence: CASSDQEEAEAFF. The CDR3 coding sequence is TGTGCCAGCAGTGATCAGGAGGAAGCTGAAGCTTTCTTT.

V gene TRBV5-1 combines with J gene TRBJ1-1; D is unclear. Trimming took 2 bases from V and 3 from J, leaving 11 bases between them. The length of the CDR3 is 14 residues. CDR1 SGHRS and CDR2 YFSETQ come from the germline V gene. Here the CDR3 reads CASSLEGLYTEAFF. The CDR3 bases are TGCGCCAGCAGCTTAGAGGGCCTATACACTGAAGCTTTCTTT.

This rearrangement joins TRBV7-6 to TRBJ1-3; D is undetermined. Germline V gene sequence: CDR1 SGHVS, CDR2 FNYEAQ. V was pared by 2 bases and J by 4 bases, with 6 bases between. The CDR3 has 13 amino acids. The CDR3: CASSLKPGNTIYF. The CDR3 DNA is TGTGCCAGCAGCTTAAAGCCAGGAAACACCATATATTTT.